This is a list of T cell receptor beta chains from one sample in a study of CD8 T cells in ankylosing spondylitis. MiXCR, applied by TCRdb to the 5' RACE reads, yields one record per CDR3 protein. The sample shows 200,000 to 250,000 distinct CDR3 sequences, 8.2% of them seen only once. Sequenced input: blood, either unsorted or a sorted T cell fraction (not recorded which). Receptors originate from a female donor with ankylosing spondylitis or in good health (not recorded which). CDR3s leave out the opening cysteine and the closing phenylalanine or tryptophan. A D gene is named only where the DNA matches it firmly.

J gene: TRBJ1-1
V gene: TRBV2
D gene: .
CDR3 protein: ASSANTEAF

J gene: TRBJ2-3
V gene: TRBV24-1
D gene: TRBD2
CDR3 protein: ATSDRKREIVDTQY

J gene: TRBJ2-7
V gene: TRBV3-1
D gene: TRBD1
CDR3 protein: ASSPGTGPLEQY

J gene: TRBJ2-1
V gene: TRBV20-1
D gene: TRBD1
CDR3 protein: SVRLRDRGGNEQF

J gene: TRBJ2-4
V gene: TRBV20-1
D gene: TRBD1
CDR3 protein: SASGTGGLRSPNIQY

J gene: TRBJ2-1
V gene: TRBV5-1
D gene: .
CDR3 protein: ASSADSGRYEQF

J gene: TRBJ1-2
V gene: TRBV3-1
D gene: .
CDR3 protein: ASSQGGGYT

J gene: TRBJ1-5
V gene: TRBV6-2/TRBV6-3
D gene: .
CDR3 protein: ASSYRVGRNQPQH

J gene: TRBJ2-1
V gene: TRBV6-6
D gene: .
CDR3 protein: ASSYNGYNEQF

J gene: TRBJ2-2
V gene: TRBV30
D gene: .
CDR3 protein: AWRTANTGELF

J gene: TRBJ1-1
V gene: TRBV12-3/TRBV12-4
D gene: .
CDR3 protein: ASSPVVETF

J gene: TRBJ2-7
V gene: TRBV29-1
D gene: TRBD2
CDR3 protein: SVDPAGGLEQY

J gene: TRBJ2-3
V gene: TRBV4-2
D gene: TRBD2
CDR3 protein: ASTRGGLAGTDTQY

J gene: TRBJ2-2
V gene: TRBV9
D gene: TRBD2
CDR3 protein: ASSTSGRAGGELF

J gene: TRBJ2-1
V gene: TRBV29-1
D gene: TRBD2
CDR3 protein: SVEPIAGGEDEQF

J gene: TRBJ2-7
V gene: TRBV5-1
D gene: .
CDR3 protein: ASSLTGSEQY

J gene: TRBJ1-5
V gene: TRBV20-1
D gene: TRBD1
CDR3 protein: SAVQGFNQPQH

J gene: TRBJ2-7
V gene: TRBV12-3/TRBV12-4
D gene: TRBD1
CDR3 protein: ATGQGYEQY

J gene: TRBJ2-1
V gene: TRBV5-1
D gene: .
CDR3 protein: ASSLAGNNEQF

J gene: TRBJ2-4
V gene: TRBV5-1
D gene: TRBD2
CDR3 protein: ASSLKASGRRDIQY

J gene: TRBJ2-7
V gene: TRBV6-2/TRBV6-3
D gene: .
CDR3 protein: ASTPGGLQEQY

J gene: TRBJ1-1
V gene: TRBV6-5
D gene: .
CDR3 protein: ASRGMGTEAF

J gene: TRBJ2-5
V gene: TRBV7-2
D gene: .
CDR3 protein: ASSLGGSQTETQY

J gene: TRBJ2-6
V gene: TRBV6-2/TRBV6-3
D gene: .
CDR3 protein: ASTTLAGTAISGANVLT

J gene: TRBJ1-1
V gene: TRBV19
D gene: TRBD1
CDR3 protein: ASSTYRGRTEAF

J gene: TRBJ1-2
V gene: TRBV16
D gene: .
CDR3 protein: ASSQRGDYGYT

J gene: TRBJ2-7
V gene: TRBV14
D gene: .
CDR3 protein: ASSQASEQY

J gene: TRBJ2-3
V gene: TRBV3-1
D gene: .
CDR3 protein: ASSKWRSASTDTQY

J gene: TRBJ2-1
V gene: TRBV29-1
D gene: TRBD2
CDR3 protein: SAGTSGSYNEQF

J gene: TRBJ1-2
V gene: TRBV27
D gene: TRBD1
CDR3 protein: ASSAGQGRLNYGYT

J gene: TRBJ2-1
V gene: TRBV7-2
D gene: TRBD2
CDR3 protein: ASSPSAGAYNEQF

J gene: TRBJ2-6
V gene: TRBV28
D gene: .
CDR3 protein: TSSPDSSGANVLT

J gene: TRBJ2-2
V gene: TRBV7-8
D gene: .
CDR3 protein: ASSPRGGSTGELF

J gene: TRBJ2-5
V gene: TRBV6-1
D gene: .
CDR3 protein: ASSRGAAVETQY

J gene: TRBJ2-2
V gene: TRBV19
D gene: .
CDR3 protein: ASSTSGVTGELF

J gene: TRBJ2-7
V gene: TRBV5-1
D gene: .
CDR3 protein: ASSLEGLEQY

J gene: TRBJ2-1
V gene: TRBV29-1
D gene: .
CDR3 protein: SVSTFDYNEQF

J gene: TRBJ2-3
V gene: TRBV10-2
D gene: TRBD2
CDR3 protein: ASKAGDTDTQY

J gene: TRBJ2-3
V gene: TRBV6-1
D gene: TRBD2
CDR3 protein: ASSEPAGREYFRNTQY

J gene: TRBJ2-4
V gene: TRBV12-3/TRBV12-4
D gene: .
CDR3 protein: ASSFLTAEENIQY

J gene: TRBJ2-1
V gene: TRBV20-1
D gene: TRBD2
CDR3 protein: SAPGGGDYNEQF

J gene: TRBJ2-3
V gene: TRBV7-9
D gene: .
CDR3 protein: ASSSFPWRPRTDTQY

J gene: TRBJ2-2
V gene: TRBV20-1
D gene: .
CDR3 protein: SAPPGENTGELF

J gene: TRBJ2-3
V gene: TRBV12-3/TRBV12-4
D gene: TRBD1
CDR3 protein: ASSLPRDRGRDTQY

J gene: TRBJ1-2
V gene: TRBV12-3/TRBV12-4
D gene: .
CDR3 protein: ASSFDGYGYT

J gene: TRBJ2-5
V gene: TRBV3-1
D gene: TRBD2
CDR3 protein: TSSLRRLAGGWGETQY

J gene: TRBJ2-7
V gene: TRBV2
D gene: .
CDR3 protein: ASNRPPYEQY

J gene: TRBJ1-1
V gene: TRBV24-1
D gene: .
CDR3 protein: ATSDSASGDTEAF

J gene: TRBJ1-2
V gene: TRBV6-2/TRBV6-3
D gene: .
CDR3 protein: ASSYSQHYGYT

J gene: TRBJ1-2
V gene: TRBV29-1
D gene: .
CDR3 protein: SVERRGGCT

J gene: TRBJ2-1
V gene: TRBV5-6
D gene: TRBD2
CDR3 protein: ASHMRDYPLDEQF

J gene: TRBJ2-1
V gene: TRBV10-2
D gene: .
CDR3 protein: AARDTILGNEQF

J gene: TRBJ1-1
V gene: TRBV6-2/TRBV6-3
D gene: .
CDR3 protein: ASSTGGGMNTEAF

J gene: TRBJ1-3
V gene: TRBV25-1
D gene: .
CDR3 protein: ATTTAGTTGNTIY

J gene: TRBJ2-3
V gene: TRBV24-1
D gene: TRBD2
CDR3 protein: ATSAKRDTDTQY

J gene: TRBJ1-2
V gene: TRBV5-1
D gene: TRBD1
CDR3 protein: ASSADRRGYT

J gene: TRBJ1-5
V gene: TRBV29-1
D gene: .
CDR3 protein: SVVQSTGLSQPQH

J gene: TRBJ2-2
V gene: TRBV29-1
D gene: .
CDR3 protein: SVEEARSQGGELF

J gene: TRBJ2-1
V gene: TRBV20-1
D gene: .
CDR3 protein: SARDTRLAQTLSSYNEQF